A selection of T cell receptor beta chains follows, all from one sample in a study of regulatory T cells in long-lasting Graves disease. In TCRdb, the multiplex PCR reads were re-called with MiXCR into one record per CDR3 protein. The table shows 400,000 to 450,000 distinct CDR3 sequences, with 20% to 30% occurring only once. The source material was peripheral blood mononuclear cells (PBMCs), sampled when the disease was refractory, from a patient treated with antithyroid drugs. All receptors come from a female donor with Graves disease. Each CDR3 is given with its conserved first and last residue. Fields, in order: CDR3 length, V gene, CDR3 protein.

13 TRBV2 CASSDKGIGELFF
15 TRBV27 CASSLSPGALNPLHF
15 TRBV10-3 CAISGTGTVNTEAFF
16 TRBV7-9 CASSPGLAGGGYEQYF
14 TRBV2 CASSEAGLNTEAFF
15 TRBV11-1 CASSEGQGDTGELFF
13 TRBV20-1 CSARDISGRAQHF
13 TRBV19 CASSPSITYEQYF
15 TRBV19 CASRDLTGGNQPQHF
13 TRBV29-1 CSVDKSGQETQYF
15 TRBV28 CASSFQSGLRYEQYF
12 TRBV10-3 CAISGSQGTQYF
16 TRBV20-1 CSARGQGANYNSPLHF
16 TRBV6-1 CASSPSDRGGNQPQHF
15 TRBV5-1 CASSGRQGAYDEQYF
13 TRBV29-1 CSVTGGFPYEQYF
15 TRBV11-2 CASSFLGTGSTEAFF
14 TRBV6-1 CASRRPGDNTEAFF
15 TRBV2 CASRAEAVSEETQYF
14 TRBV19 CASRSGQRNQPQHF
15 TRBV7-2 CASSLAFTYNQPQHF
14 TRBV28 CASRPAMDTVTAFF
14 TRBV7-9 CASSLLEMNTEAFF
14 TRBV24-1 CATSDYRDYQPQHF
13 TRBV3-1 CASIGARTGRAFF
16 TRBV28 CASSLGSVGSHYEQYF
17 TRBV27 CASSLSVPGTGSTEAFF